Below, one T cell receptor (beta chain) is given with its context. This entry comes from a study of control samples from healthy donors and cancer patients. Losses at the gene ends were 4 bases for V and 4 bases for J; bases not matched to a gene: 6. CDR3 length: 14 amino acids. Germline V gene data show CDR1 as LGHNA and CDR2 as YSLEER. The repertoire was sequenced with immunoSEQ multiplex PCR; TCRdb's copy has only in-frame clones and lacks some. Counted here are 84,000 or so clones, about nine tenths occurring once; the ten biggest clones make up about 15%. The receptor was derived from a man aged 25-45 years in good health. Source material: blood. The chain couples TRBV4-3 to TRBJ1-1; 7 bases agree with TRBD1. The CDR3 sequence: CASSPRQGSTEAFF. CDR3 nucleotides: TGCGCCAGCAGCCCGAGACAGGGTTCCACTGAAGCTTTCTTT.